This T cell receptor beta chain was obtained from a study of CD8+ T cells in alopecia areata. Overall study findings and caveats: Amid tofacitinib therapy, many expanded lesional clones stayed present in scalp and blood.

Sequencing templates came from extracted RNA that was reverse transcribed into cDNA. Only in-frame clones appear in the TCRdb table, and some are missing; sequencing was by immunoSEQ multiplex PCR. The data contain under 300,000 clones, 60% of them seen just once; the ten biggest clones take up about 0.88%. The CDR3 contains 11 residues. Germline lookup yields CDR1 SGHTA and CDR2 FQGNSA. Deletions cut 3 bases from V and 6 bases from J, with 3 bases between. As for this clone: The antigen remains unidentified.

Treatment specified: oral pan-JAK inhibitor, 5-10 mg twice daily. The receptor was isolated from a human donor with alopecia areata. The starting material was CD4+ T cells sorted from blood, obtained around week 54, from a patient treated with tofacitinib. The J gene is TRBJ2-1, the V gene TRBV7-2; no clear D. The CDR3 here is CASSFLNEQFF. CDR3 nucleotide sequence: TGTGCCAGCAGCTTCCTCAATGAGCAGTTCTTC.